These T cell receptor beta chains were read from a single sample in a study of CD8 T cells in Susac syndrome. MiXCR was run by TCRdb on the immunoSEQ multiplex PCR reads, yielding one entry per CDR3 protein. The data contain 60,000 to 75,000 distinct CDR3 sequences, around 93% of them singletons. The sequenced sample consisted of CD8+ T cells from PBMCs. The receptor source for this set is a human donor in good health. The CDR3 runs from the conserved cysteine through the conserved F or W. The order of the fields is J gene, clone size, D gene, V gene, CDR3 DNA, CDR3 protein. D genes are given only for firm matches. Some rows mark clone size as missing; the rest say once, few, many or name a class of expanded clone.

TRBJ2-3,NA,TRBD1,TRBV28,TGTGCCAGCAGTTCCCGACAGGGGATTCAGGATACGCAGTATTTT,CASSSRQGIQDTQYF
TRBJ2-3,NA,TRBD1,TRBV5-1,TGCGCCAGCAGCCTCAGACAGGGGGGGACAGGTACGCAGTATTTT,CASSLRQGGTGTQYF
TRBJ2-7,NA,TRBD2,TRBV30,TGTGCCTGGAGTATACTAGCGGGGGCCTCCTACGAGCAGTACTTC,CAWSILAGASYEQYF
TRBJ2-5,NA,TRBD1,TRBV6-1,TGTGCCAGCAGTACCAGGTCAACGGGACAGGACCTCCAAGAGACCCAGTACTTC,CASSTRSTGQDLQETQYF
TRBJ1-6,NA,TRBD1,TRBV12-3/TRBV12-4,TGTGCCAGCAGTCAGGGGGACACCACCGGGGGTATGCTCCACTTT,CASSQGDTTGGMLHF
TRBJ1-5,NA,NA,TRBV4-1,TGCGCCAGCAGCCAAGAGTCACGGATCAATCAGCCCCAGCATTTT,CASSQESRINQPQHF
TRBJ2-3,once,NA,TRBV6-1,TGTGCCAGCAGCCTGTCGCATCCCCGAGGCTCAGATACGCAGTATTTT,CASSLSHPRGSDTQYF
TRBJ2-2,once,TRBD1,TRBV27,TGTGCCAGCAGATTGACCTTGGACAGGCCCGGGGAGCTGTTTTTT,CASRLTLDRPGELFF
TRBJ1-1,NA,NA,TRBV6-6,TGTGCCAGCAGCCCCTCGGCTGAAGCTTTCTTT,CASSPSAEAFF
TRBJ2-3,NA,NA,TRBV4-1,TGCGCCAGCAGGGCGGGGTCCCTTAAGCAGTATTTT,CASRAGSLKQYF
TRBJ1-1,NA,NA,TRBV29-1,TGCACCGATGGGTTCGCCCTTATGAACACTGAAGCTTTCTTT,CTDGFALMNTEAFF
TRBJ2-5,once,TRBD1,TRBV20-1,TGCAGTGCTGTTGGGACAGGGGGCCGCAAGGCCCAGTACTTC,CSAVGTGGRKAQYF
TRBJ2-7,NA,NA,TRBV27,TGTGCCAGCAGTTTTTCTCAGGGTTTCTACGAGCAGTACTTC,CASSFSQGFYEQYF
TRBJ2-3,NA,TRBD1,TRBV7-9,TGTGCCAGCAGCCCAAAGACAGGGGCCACAGATACGCAGTATTTT,CASSPKTGATDTQYF
TRBJ1-1,NA,NA,TRBV7-9,TGTGCCAGCAGCTTAGCAGGGGCGGGTGAAGCTTTCTTT,CASSLAGAGEAFF
TRBJ1-1,NA,NA,TRBV2,TGTGCCAGCAGTGAACCGAACTTGAACACTGAAGCTTTCTTT,CASSEPNLNTEAFF
TRBJ2-7,NA,TRBD1,TRBV28,TGTGCCAGCAGTCTAGGGGTCAGGGGGCGAAACGAGCAGTACTTC,CASSLGVRGRNEQYF
TRBJ2-3,NA,NA,TRBV7-2,TGTGCCAGCAGCGTTTGGGGGGCAGATACGCAGTATTTT,CASSVWGADTQYF
TRBJ1-1,NA,TRBD1,TRBV20-1,TGCAGTGCTAGATTCTCGGACAGGCGGACCACTGAAGCTTTCTTT,CSARFSDRRTTEAFF
TRBJ2-2,NA,TRBD1,TRBV29-1,TGCAGCGCTCTTACAGGGGACACCGGGGAGCTGTTTTTT,CSALTGDTGELFF
TRBJ2-1,NA,NA,TRBV19,TGTGCCAGTAGTATCGGGCTTGCGATCAATGAGCAGTTCTTC,CASSIGLAINEQFF
TRBJ1-1,NA,NA,TRBV4-2,TGTGCCAGCAGCCTAACGGCTTCTGAAGCTTTCTTT,CASSLTASEAFF
TRBJ2-1,NA,NA,TRBV27,TGTGCCAGCAGTTTATTGGCGGGGGCCAATGAGCAGTTCTTC,CASSLLAGANEQFF
TRBJ1-4,NA,NA,TRBV9,TGTGCCAGCAGCTTAGACTGGGGAGAGGGAACGGAAAAACTGTTTTTT,CASSLDWGEGTEKLFF
TRBJ2-5,NA,NA,TRBV29-1,TGCAGCGTTGTTCGCCTAACCGGGACACCTAAAGAGACCCAGTACTTC,CSVVRLTGTPKETQYF
TRBJ2-1,few,NA,TRBV6-2/TRBV6-3,TGTGCCAGCAGTCCCCTACTAGTTAGCTCCTACAATGAGCAGTTCTTC,CASSPLLVSSYNEQFF
TRBJ1-5,NA,NA,TRBV7-6,TGTGCCAGCAGCTTAGAGGGGAGGACCTTTTCGCCCCAGCATTTT,CASSLEGRTFSPQHF
TRBJ1-1,NA,NA,TRBV7-9,TGTGCCAGCAGCTTAGCGTGGGGGGATGAAGCTTTCTTT,CASSLAWGDEAFF
TRBJ2-7,NA,NA,TRBV2,TGTGCCAGCAGTGGGGCGGTTACCTACGAGCAGTACTTC,CASSGAVTYEQYF
TRBJ1-1,NA,TRBD1,TRBV7-8,TGTGCCAGCAGCTCTTGGACAGGAGGAAGGGTGGCTGAAGCTTTCTTT,CASSSWTGGRVAEAFF
TRBJ2-4,NA,NA,TRBV7-6,TGTGCCAGCAGCCCGGGGGAGGATGGCAAAAACATTCAGTACTTC,CASSPGEDGKNIQYF
TRBJ2-7,NA,TRBD1,TRBV6-5,TGTGCCAGCAGACAGGGGCCCTACGAGCAGTACTTC,CASRQGPYEQYF
TRBJ2-1,once,TRBD2,TRBV20-1,TGCAGTGCTGGGGGCCGGGGACTAGCGGGTTACAATGAGCAGTTCTTC,CSAGGRGLAGYNEQFF
TRBJ2-1,NA,NA,TRBV27,TGTGCCACTCAGGCCGATTCATGGGGGAACTACAATGAGCAGTTCTTC,CATQADSWGNYNEQFF
TRBJ2-2,NA,NA,TRBV14,TGTGCCAGCAGCCAAGATGGCAGGTCCGGCGGGGAGCTGTTTTTT,CASSQDGRSGGELFF
TRBJ2-7,once,NA,TRBV20-1,TGCAGTGCTAACGGCAGGGATTCAGGCGAGCAGTACTTC,CSANGRDSGEQYF
TRBJ1-6,NA,NA,TRBV16,TGTGCCAGCAGCACAGACTCACCCCTCCACTTT,CASSTDSPLHF
TRBJ1-3,few,NA,TRBV11-2,TGTGCCAGCAGCTTATATGCAGCCTCTGGAAACACCATATATTTT,CASSLYAASGNTIYF
TRBJ1-1,NA,NA,TRBV23-1,TGCGCCAGCATCCGACGACGGAACACTGAAGCTTTCTTT,CASIRRRNTEAFF
TRBJ2-1,once,NA,TRBV4-3,TGCGCCAGCAGCCCGACAGAGAACTCCTACAATGAGCAGTTCTTC,CASSPTENSYNEQFF
TRBJ2-1,NA,TRBD2,TRBV5-4,TGTGCCAGCAGCTTGTGGGGGGGTCCCAATGAGCAGTTCTTC,CASSLWGGPNEQFF
TRBJ2-5,NA,NA,TRBV5-1,TGCGCCAGCAGCCTTGGGGGGGGCTTGTACCAAGAGACCCAGTACTTC,CASSLGGGLYQETQYF
TRBJ2-5,NA,NA,TRBV6-5,TGTGCCAGCAGTTACTCGAGGGCTTACCAATCCTCTTCTCAAGAGACCCAGTACTTC,CASSYSRAYQSSSQETQYF
TRBJ1-2,NA,NA,TRBV7-9,TGTGCCAGCAGCTTAGACCTACAGGATCTCGGCTACACCTTC,CASSLDLQDLGYTF
TRBJ2-3,NA,NA,TRBV5-6,TGTGCCAGCAGCCATCTTGGGCCGGGAGATACGCAGTATTTT,CASSHLGPGDTQYF
TRBJ2-1,NA,TRBD1,TRBV5-1,TGCGCCAGCAGCCCGGAAGGACAGGGGGGTGGAAATGAGCAGTTCTTC,CASSPEGQGGGNEQFF
TRBJ2-6,NA,NA,TRBV4-2,TGTGCCAGCAGCCCGACAGGAATTGCCAACGTCCTGACTTTC,CASSPTGIANVLTF
TRBJ1-5,NA,NA,TRBV27,TGTGCCAGCAAACTACGGGGGGGTTATCAGCCCCAGCATTTT,CASKLRGGYQPQHF
TRBJ2-3,NA,NA,TRBV7-9,TGTGCCAGCAGCCCTCGGGGGCGGCCAGATACGCAGTATTTT,CASSPRGRPDTQYF
TRBJ1-2,NA,NA,TRBV4-1,TGCGCCAGCAGCGTCCCTATCGGGATTAATGGCTACACCTTC,CASSVPIGINGYTF
TRBJ2-1,NA,NA,TRBV7-9,TGTGCCAGCAGCCCTCTTCGGGATGAGCAGTTCTTC,CASSPLRDEQFF